The 21 T cell receptor beta chains below come from one sample, sequenced in a study of shared clonotypes between healthy human individuals. TCRdb's copy holds only in-frame clones and misses some; the assay was immunoSEQ multiplex PCR. Of some 95,000 clones in the sample, 60% to 70% were seen once. The sample was memory CD8+ T cells sorted from blood. Sample subset: CD45RO+ cells pooled with CCR7-negative TemRA cells. The receptors originated from a man aged 25 to 40 in good health.

This chain connects TRBV27 to TRBJ2-1, with 7 bases aligning to TRBD2. Per the germline V gene, CDR1 is MNHEY and CDR2 is SMNVEV (reference sequence). Trimming cost V 7 bases and J 7 bases; bases outside gene matches: 10. The CDR3 is 14 residues long. The CDR3: CASTSSGGKNEQFF. DNA of the CDR3: TGTGCCAGCACCTCATCCGGGGGGAAAAATGAGCAGTTCTTC.

V usage is TRBV5-8 and J usage is TRBJ2-3, with 9 bases matching TRBD2. Germline CDR1 reads SGHTS; CDR2 reads YDEGEE. CDR3 length: 16 residues. V trimming: 3 bases; J trimming: 4 bases; junction bases outside the gene matches: 9. CDR3 region: CASSYLAGDGADTQYF. CDR3 in DNA: TGTGCCAGCAGCTACTTAGCGGGAGACGGAGCAGATACGCAGTATTTT.

There are a few counts of this clone. The J gene is TRBJ2-1, the V gene TRBV6-5, with TRBD2 matching over 8 bases. V lost 4 bases to trimming and J lost 6 bases; unmatched junction nucleotides: 8. This CDR3 contains 15 residues. Per germline, CDR1 MNHEY and CDR2 SVGAGI. The CDR3 loop reads CASSSGLASFNEQFF. The CDR3 DNA is TGTGCCAGCAGTTCAGGACTAGCATCGTTCAATGAGCAGTTCTTC.

This chain connects TRBV25-1 to TRBJ2-5; D gene unclear. Between the trimmed V and J ends, which lost 1 base and 2 bases, there was a span of 14 bases. Germline V gives CDR1 MGHDK, CDR2 SYGVNS. This CDR3 region has 16 residues. The CDR3 protein is CASSEFHSGAQETQYF. Here the CDR3 DNA reads TGTGCCAGCAGTGAATTTCATTCAGGCGCTCAAGAGACCCAGTACTTC. The complete variable domain, with remaining parts taken from reference TRBV25-1 and TRBJ2-5, reads EADIYQTPRYLVIGTGKKITLECSQTMGHDKMYWYQQDPGMELHLIHYSYGVNSTEKGDLSSESTVSRIRTEHFPLTLESARPSHTSQYLCASSEFHSGAQETQYFGPGTRLLVL.

The CDR3 reads CASSLRTGGWWVQPTDTQYF. In DNA form, the CDR3 reads TGTGCCAGCAGCCTACGGACAGGGGGCTGGTGGGTTCAACCTACAGATACGCAGTATTTT. This chain connects TRBV14 to TRBJ2-3; 11 bases map to TRBD1. After removal of 4 bases from V and 3 bases from J, the junction contained 18 bases not matched to a gene. The CDR3 extends over 20 amino acids. Germline CDR1 reads SGHDN; CDR2 reads FVKESK.

This clone has more than one count but fewer than ten. V is TRBV15 and J is TRBJ2-7; 7 bases line up with TRBD2. J gave up 2 bases and V 1 base, and 2 bases lay outside the gene matches. CDR1 LNHNV and CDR2 YYDKDF come from the germline V gene (reference sequence). The CDR3 sequence is 14 residues long. CDR3 region: CATSRASGAYEQYF. The CDR3, as DNA: TGTGCCACCAGCAGAGCTAGCGGAGCCTACGAGCAGTACTTC.

This sequence joins TRBV6-1 and TRBJ1-6; no firm D call. Trimming pared 2 bases from V and 7 bases from J, leaving 9 bases between. This CDR3 region has 14 residues. Germline V gives CDR1 MNHNS, CDR2 SASEGT. DNA for the CDR3: TGTGCCAGCAGTGAAAGAATAGAGAATTCACCCCTCCACTTT. As protein: CASSERIENSPLHF.

J is TRBJ2-7 and V is TRBV27; 7 positions agree with TRBD1. The ends lost 5 bases at V and 2 bases at J; junction bases unmatched: 12. Per the germline V gene, CDR1 is MNHEY and CDR2 is SMNVEV (reference sequence). CDR3 length: 16 amino acids. Here the CDR3 DNA reads TGTGCCAGCAGTACGTACAGGGGCAAAGTCCCCTACGAGCAGTACTTC. It is translated as CASSTYRGKVPYEQYF.

This chain joins TRBV15 and TRBJ2-4; 13 nucleotides line up with TRBD2. The V gene end was trimmed by 4 bases and the J gene end by 6 bases; junction bases not matched to a gene: 9. Germline CDR1 is LNHNV and CDR2 is YYDKDF (reference sequence). The CDR3 has 17 residues. The CDR3 loop reads CATSTGTSGILRNIQYF. CDR3 in DNA: TGTGCCACCAGCACTGGGACTAGCGGGATCCTGCGAAACATTCAGTACTTC.

The chain combines TRBV7-2 with TRBJ2-1; possibly TRBD2 for D (6 bases). V was trimmed by 4 bases and J by 0 bases, leaving 10 bases between them. Germline V gene lookup returns CDR1 SGHTA and CDR2 FQGNSA. This CDR3 is built from 15 residues. CDR3 DNA sequence: TGTGCCAGCAGCTCCCGGGAGAGCTCCTACAATGAGCAGTTCTTC. It encodes CASSSRESSYNEQFF.

This clone showed up many times. Other nucleotide sequences in the sample specify the same CDR3. V is TRBV6-4 and J is TRBJ2-1; 9 bases agree with TRBD2. There are 15 residues in the CDR3. V gave up 0 bases and J gave up 3 bases; unmatched junction bases: 0. CDR1 and CDR2 from the germline V gene are MRHNA and SNTAGT. CDR3 sequence: CASSDSSGSYNEQFF. The CDR3 coding sequence is TGTGCCAGCAGTGACTCTAGCGGGAGCTACAATGAGCAGTTCTTC.

The chain has TRBV19 and TRBJ1-1; D is ambiguous. This CDR3 has 13 amino acids. Germline V gives CDR1 LNHDA, CDR2 SQIVND (reference sequence). V dropped 5 bases and J dropped 1 base, with 8 bases sitting between them. The chain's CDR3 is CASSLVQNTEAFF. CDR3 in DNA: TGTGCCAGTAGTCTGGTGCAGAACACTGAAGCTTTCTTT.

This sequence joins TRBV21-1 and TRBJ2-7. TRBV21-1 is a documented pseudogene. CDR3 length equals 16 residues. CDR3: CASSKVIISKPYEQYF. The CDR3 DNA reads TGTGCCAGCAGCAAAGTGATAATATCAAAACCCTACGAGCAGTACTTC.

V and J are TRBV6-6 and TRBJ2-1, with 7 bases that match TRBD2. The CDR3 extends over 16 amino acids. Unmatched junction bases numbered 8, after V lost 0 bases and J lost 6 bases. The germline V gene encodes CDR1 MNHNY and CDR2 SVGAGI (reference sequence). CDR3 loop: CASSYSREVSGNEQFF. Written as DNA, the CDR3 is TGTGCCAGCAGTTACTCCCGGGAGGTGTCGGGCAATGAGCAGTTCTTC.

The chain employs TRBV11-2 and TRBJ2-7; maybe TRBD1 (5 bases). Germline values: CDR1 SGHAT, CDR2 FQNNGV. Trimming removed 3 bases from V and 2 bases from J, with 11 bases in between. The CDR3 spans 14 residues. In DNA, the CDR3 is TGTGCCAGCAGCTTTCTGGCAGGGACCTACGAGCAGTACTTC. It codes for CASSFLAGTYEQYF.

The J gene is TRBJ1-1, the V gene TRBV28; the D gene is possibly TRBD1 (5 bases). CDR3 length: 18 residues. Germline V gene data show CDR1 as MDHEN and CDR2 as SYDVKM. The V and J ends lost 2 bases and 8 bases respectively, with 27 bases between them. CDR3 DNA: TGTGCCAGCAGTTTACGAGGGTCAGGGAAATTTAACCCTGCGGAAGCTTTCTTT. It translates to CASSLRGSGKFNPAEAFF.

The J gene is TRBJ2-5, the V gene TRBV10-3; D gene uncertain. The J call may be faulty, since TRBJ2-7 better matches the DNA end. The CDR3 spans 13 residues. The V gene's germline CDR1 is ENHRY and CDR2 SYGVKD. The CDR3 protein is CAITDSWAYEQYF. DNA for the CDR3: TGTGCCATCACCGACTCCTGGGCGTACGAGCAGTACTTC.

This rearrangement joins TRBV13 to TRBJ2-7, with D tentatively TRBD1 (5 bases). V gave up 0 bases and J gave up 2 bases, with 11 bases separating them. The CDR3 consists of 15 residues. Germline CDR1 and CDR2: PRHDT and FYEKMQ (reference sequence). The CDR3, as DNA: TGTGCCAGCAGCTTAGGAGGGGATACCCCCTACGAGCAGTACTTC. It specifies CASSLGGDTPYEQYF.

This sequence joins TRBV28 and TRBJ1-1; D perhaps matches TRBD1 (6 bases). This CDR3 is 15 amino acids long. Trimming left V 5 bases short and J 1 base short, with 14 bases between. CDR1 is MDHEN, CDR2 SYDVKM, per germline. The CDR3 nucleotides are TGTGCCAGCAGTCACCAACAGGGTTGGAACACTGAAGCTTTCTTT. It translates to CASSHQQGWNTEAFF.

The genes are TRBV29-1 and TRBJ2-6, with D perhaps given as TRBD1 or TRBD2 (5 bases each). Looked up from germline, CDR1 is SQVTM and CDR2 is ANQGSEA. CDR3 length: 14 amino acids. V was trimmed by 6 bases and J by 1 base, leaving 10 bases between them. CDR3 nucleotides: TGCAGCGTGAGAGGGGTATCTGGGGCCAACGTCCTGACTTTC. Encoded protein: CSVRGVSGANVLTF. The full variable domain, its missing parts supplied by reference TRBV29-1 and TRBJ2-6, is SAVISQKPSRDICQRGTSLTIQCQVDSQVTMMFWYRQQPGQSLTLIATANQGSEATYESGFVIDKFPISRPNLTFSTLTVSNMSPEDSSIYLCSVRGVSGANVLTFGAGSRLTVL.

The chain employs TRBV11-2 and TRBJ1-2; 7 nucleotides line up with TRBD1. Germline values: CDR1 SGHAT, CDR2 FQNNGV. V gave up 2 bases and J gave up 7 bases; unmatched junction bases: 4. CDR3 length equals 13 residues. The CDR3: CASSLRGQTGYTF. CDR3 DNA: TGTGCCAGCAGCTTAAGGGGACAGACTGGCTACACCTTC.